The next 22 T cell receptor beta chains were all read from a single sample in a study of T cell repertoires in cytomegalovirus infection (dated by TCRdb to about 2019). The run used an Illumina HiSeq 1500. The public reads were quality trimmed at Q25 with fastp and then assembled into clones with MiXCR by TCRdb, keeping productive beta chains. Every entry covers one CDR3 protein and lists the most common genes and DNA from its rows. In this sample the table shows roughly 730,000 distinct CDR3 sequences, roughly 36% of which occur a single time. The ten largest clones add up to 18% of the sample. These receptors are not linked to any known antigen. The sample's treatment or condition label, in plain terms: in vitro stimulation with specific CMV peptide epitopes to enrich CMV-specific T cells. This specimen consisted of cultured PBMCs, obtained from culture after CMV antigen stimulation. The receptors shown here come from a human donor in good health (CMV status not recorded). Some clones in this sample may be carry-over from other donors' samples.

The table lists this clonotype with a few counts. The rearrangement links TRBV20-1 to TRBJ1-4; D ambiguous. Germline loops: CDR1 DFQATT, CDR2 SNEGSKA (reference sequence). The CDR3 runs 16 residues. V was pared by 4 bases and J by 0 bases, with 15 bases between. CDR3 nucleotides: TGCAGTGCTATCTACCCCCTATGGGCAACTAATGAAAAACTGTTTTTT. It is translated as CSAIYPLWATNEKLFF.

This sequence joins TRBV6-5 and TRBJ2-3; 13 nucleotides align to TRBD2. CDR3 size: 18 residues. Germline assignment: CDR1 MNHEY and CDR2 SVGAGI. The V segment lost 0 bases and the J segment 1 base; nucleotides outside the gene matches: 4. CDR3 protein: CASSYSLGTSGGTDTQYF. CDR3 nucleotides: TGTGCCAGCAGTTACTCGCTAGGGACTAGCGGGGGCACAGATACGCAGTATTTT.

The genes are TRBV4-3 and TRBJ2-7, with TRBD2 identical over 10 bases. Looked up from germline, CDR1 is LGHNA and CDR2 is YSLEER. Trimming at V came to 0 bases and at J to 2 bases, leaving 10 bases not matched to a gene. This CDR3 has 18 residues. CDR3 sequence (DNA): TGCGCCAGCAGCCAAGATCTACTAGCGGGAAGTCTGGCCTACGAGCAGTACTTC. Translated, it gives CASSQDLLAGSLAYEQYF.

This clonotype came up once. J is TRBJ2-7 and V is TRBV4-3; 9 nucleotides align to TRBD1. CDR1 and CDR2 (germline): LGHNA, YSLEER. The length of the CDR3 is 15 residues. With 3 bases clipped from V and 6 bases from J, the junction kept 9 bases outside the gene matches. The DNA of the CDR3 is TGCGCCAGCAGCCACAGGACAGGGGTATTTGGCGAGCAGTACTTC. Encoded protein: CASSHRTGVFGEQYF.

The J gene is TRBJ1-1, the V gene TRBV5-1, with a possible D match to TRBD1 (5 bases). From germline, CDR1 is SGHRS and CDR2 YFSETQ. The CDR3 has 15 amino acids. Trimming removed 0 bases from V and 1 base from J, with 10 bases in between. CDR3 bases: TGCGCCAGCAGCTTGGTCCCCGGGACGAACACTGAAGCTTTCTTT. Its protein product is CASSLVPGTNTEAFF.

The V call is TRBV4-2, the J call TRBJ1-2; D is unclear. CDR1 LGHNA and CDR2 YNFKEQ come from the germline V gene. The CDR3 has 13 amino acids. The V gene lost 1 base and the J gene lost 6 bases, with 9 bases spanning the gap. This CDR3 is CASSQVAGNGYTF. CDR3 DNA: TGTGCCAGCAGCCAAGTTGCAGGAAATGGCTACACCTTC.

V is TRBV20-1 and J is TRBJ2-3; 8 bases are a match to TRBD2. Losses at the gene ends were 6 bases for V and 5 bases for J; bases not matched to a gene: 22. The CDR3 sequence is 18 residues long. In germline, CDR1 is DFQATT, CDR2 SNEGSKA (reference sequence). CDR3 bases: TGCAGTGCCCCTCCCGGGGGGGGGCACAGATACGGCATAGATACGCAGTATTTT. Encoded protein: CSAPPGGGHRYGIDTQYF.

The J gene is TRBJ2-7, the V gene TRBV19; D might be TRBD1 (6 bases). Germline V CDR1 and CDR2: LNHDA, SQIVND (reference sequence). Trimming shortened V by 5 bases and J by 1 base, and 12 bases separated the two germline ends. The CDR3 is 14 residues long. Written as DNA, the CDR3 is TGTGCCAGTAGTCTACAGGGTCAATCCTACGAGCAGTACTTC. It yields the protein CASSLQGQSYEQYF. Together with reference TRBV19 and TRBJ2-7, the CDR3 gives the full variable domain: DGGITQSPKYLFRKEGQNVTLSCEQNLNHDAMYWYRQDPGQGLRLIYYSQIVNDFQKGDIAEGYSVSREKKESFPLTVTSAQKNPTAFYLCASSLQGQSYEQYFGPGTRLTVT.

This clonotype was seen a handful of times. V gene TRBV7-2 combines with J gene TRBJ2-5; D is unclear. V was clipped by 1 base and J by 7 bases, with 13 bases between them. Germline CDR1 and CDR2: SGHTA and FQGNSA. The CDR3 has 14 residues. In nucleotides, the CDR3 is TGTGCCAGCAGCTTAGAACTCTCCCAGGCGACCCAGTACTTC. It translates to CASSLELSQATQYF.

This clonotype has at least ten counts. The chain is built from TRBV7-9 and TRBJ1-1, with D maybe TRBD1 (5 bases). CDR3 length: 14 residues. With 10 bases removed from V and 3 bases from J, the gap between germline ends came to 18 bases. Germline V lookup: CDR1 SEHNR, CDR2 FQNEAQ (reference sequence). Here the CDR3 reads CATVKQETYTEAFF. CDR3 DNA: TGTGCCACCGTGAAACAGGAAACCTACACTGAAGCTTTCTTT.

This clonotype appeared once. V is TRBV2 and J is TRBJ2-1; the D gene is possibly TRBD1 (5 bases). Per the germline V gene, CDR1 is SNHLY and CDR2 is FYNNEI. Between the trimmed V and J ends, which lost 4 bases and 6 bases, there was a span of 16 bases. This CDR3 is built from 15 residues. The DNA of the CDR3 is TGTGCCAGCAGTGGTCCAGACAGAACGTCCAATGAGCAGTTCTTC. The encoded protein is CASSGPDRTSNEQFF.

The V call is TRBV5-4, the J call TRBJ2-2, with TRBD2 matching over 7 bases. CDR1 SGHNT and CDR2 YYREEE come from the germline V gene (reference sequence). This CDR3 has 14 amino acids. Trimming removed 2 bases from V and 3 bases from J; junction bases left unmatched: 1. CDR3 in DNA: TGTGCCAGCAGCTTCGGACTAGACACCGGGGAGCTGTTTTTT. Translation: CASSFGLDTGELFF. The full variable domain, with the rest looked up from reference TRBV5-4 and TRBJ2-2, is ETGVTQSPTHLIKTRGQQVTLRCSSQSGHNTVSWYQQALGQGPQFIFQYYREEENGRGNFPPRFSGLQFPNYSSELNVNALELDDSALYLCASSFGLDTGELFFGEGSRLTVL.

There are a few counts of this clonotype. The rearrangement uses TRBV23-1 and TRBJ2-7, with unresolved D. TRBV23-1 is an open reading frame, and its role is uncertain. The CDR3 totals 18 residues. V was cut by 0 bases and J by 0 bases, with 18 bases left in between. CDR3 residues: CASSQSGRGRMSSYEQYF. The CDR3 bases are TGCGCCAGCAGTCAATCAGGGCGTGGACGGATGAGCTCCTACGAGCAGTACTTC.

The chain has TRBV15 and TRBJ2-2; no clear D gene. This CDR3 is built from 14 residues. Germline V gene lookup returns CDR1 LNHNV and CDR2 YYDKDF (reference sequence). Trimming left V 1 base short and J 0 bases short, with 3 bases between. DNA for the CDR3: TGTGCCACCAGCAGAGCGCCGAACACCGGGGAGCTGTTTTTT. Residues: CATSRAPNTGELFF. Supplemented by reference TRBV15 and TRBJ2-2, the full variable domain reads DAMVIQNPRYQVTQFGKPVTLSCSQTLNHNVMYWYQQKSSQAPKLLFHYYDKDFNNEADTPDNFQSRRPNTSFCFLDIRSPGLGDTAMYLCATSRAPNTGELFFGEGSRLTVL.

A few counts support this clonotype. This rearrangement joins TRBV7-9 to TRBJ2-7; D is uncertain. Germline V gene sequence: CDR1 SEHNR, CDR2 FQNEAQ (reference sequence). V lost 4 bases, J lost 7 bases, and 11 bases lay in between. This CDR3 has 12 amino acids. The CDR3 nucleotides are TGTGCCAGCAGCTCCCCCGCGGAGGAGCAGTACTTC. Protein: CASSSPAEEQYF. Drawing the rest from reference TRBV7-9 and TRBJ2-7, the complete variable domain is DTGVSQNPRHKITKRGQNVTFRCDPISEHNRLYWYRQTLGQGPEFLTYFQNEAQLEKSRLLSDRFSAERPKGSFSTLEIQRTEQGDSAMYLCASSSPAEEQYFGPGTRLTVT.

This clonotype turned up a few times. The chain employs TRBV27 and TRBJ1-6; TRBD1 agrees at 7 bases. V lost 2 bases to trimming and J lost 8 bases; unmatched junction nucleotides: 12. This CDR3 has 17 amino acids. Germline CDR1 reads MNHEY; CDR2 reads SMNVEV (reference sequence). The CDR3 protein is CASSLRTGPTRDSPLHF. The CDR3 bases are TGTGCCAGCAGTTTAAGGACAGGACCCACTAGGGATTCACCCCTCCACTTT.

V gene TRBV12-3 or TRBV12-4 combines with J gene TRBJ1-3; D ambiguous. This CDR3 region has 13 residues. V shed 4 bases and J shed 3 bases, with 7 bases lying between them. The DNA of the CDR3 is TGTGCCAGCAGTTACAGTATTGGAAACACCATATATTTT. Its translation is CASSYSIGNTIYF.

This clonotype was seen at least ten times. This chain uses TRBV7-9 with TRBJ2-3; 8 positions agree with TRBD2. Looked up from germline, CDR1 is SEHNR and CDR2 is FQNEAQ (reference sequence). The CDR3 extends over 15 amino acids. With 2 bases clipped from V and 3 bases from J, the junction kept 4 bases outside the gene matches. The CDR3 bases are TGTGCCAGCAGCTTAAGCGGGAGTGCGACAGATACGCAGTATTTT. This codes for CASSLSGSATDTQYF.

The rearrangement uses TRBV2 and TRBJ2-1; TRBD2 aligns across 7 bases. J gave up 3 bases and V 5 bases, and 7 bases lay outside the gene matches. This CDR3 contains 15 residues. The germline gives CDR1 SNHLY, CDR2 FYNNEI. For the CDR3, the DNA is TGTGCCAGCAGTATTCACAGCGGGGACTACAATGAGCAGTTCTTC. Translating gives CASSIHSGDYNEQFF.

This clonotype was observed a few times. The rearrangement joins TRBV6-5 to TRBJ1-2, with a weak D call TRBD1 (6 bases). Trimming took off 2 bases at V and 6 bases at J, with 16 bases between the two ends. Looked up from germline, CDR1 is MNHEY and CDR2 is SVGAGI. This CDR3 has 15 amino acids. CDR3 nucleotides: TGTGCCAGCAGTTACCTCCCAGGACAGTCCCATGGCTACACCTTC. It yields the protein CASSYLPGQSHGYTF.

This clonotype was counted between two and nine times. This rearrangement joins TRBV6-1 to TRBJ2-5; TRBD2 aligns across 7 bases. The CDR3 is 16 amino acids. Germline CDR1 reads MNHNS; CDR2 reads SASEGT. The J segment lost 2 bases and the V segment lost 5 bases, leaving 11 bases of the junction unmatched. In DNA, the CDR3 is TGTGCCAGCAGTTCATTTCTAGCGGTACTGCAAGAGACCCAGTACTTC. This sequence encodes CASSSFLAVLQETQYF.

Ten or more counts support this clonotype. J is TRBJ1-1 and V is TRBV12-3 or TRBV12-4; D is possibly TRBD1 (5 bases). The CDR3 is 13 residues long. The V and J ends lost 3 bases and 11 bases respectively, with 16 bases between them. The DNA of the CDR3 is TGTGCCAGCAGTTTCCAGGGTGCCACTCAGGCTTTCTTT. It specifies CASSFQGATQAFF.